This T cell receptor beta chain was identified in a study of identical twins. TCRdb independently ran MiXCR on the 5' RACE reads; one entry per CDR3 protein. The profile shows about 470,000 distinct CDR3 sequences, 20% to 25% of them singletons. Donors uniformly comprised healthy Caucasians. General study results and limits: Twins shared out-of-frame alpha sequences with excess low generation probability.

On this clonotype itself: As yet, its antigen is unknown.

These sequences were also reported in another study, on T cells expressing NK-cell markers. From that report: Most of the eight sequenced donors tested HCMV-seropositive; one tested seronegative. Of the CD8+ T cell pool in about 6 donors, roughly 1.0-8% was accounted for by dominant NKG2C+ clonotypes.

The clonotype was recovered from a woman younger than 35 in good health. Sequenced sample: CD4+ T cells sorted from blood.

For the CDR3, the DNA is TGTGCCAGCAGCTTGGGCCAGTTAGCGGCAGATACGCAGTATTTT. It codes for CASSLGQLAADTQYF. This chain uses TRBV7-9 with TRBJ2-3; maybe TRBD2 (6 bases). The CDR3 loop spans 15 amino acids. The ends were cut back, 3 bases at V and 4 bases at J, with 14 bases in the middle. CDR1 SEHNR and CDR2 FQNEAQ come from the germline V gene (reference sequence).